Presented here are 2 T cell receptor beta chains from one specimen sequenced in a study of cytomegalovirus exposure and HLA in healthy donors. Generated by immunoSEQ multiplex PCR, the TCRdb table keeps only in-frame clones and is missing some. This table holds tens of thousands of clones, around 90% found once. The sequencing input was PBMCs. The receptors derive from a woman aged 18-29 years in good health and CMV-seronegative.

This clone has a handful of counts. V is TRBV5-6 and J is TRBJ2-7; D ambiguous. CDR3 size: 11 residues. CDR1 and CDR2 (germline): SGHDT, YYEEEE. Deletions cut 1 base from V and 6 bases from J, with 5 bases between. The CDR3 reads CASSLTVEQYF. The CDR3 bases are TGTGCCAGCAGCTTGACGGTCGAGCAGTACTTC.

This sequence joins TRBV7-6 and TRBJ1-1, with 8 bases lining up with TRBD1. This CDR3 is built from 14 residues. Germline-derived CDR1 and CDR2 are SGHVS and FNYEAQ. The ends lost 4 bases at V and 4 bases at J; junction bases unmatched: 5. The CDR3: CASSSQGDATEAFF. In DNA, the CDR3 is TGTGCCAGCAGCTCACAGGGGGATGCCACTGAAGCTTTCTTT.